Shown below are 32 T cell receptor beta chains from a single sample sequenced in a study of blood T cell repertoires in COVID-19. Libraries were prepared by immunoSEQ multiplex PCR; TCRdb keeps only in-frame clonotypes and omits some of them. The table lists approximately 200,000 clones, 88% of them singletons. Source material: peripheral blood. These receptors all come from a man between 65 and 79 years old with acute or convalescent COVID-19.

This clone has just one count. This chain joins TRBV18 and TRBJ2-3; 7 positions match TRBD1. This CDR3 has 15 amino acids. Germline assignment: CDR1 KGHSH and CDR2 LQKENI. Unmatched junction bases numbered 8, after V lost 6 bases and J lost 2 bases. CDR3 DNA: TGTGCCAGCTCTCTTAACAGGGGAAACACAGATACGCAGTATTTT. Translation gives CASSLNRGNTDTQYF.

The gene calls are TRBV10-3 and TRBJ1-2; TRBD1 aligns across 7 bases. This CDR3 has 13 residues. V lost 6 bases and J lost 6; bases outside the gene matches: 7. Germline loops: CDR1 ENHRY, CDR2 SYGVKD. CDR3 nucleotides: TGTGCCATCAGCGCAACAGGGGTAAATGGCTACACCTTC. This codes for CAISATGVNGYTF.

This clone was observed once. This chain links TRBV2 with TRBJ1-5; D uncertain. The CDR3 spans 14 residues. V dropped 8 bases and J dropped 3 bases, with 14 bases sitting between them. CDR1 and CDR2 (germline): SNHLY, FYNNEI. CDR3 nucleotides: TGTGCCAGCTCTAGGGAGGCACTCAATCAGCCCCAGCATTTT. It translates to CASSREALNQPQHF.

The chain uses TRBV10-2 and TRBJ2-1, with D tentatively TRBD1 (6 bases). This CDR3 has 14 amino acids. The V gene's germline CDR1 is WSHSY and CDR2 SAAADI. Trimming removed 1 base from V and 8 bases from J, with 12 bases in between. The CDR3 reads CASSEYRVADEQFF. CDR3 in DNA: TGCGCCAGCAGTGAGTACAGGGTGGCCGATGAGCAGTTCTTC.

V usage is TRBV9 and J usage is TRBJ2-4, with no clear D. This CDR3 has 15 amino acids. V was trimmed by 2 bases and J by 5 bases, leaving 14 bases between them. The V gene's germline CDR1 is SGDLS and CDR2 YYNGEE. CDR3 loop: CASSVAPGEQNIQYF. In nucleotides, the CDR3 is TGTGCCAGCAGCGTGGCTCCAGGCGAGCAAAACATTCAGTACTTC.

This chain joins TRBV9 and TRBJ2-1; 11 nucleotides agree with TRBD2. This CDR3 region has 16 residues. V trimming: 0 bases; J trimming: 4 bases; junction bases outside the gene matches: 3. CDR1 and CDR2 (germline): SGDLS, YYNGEE. The DNA of the CDR3 is TGTGCCAGCAGCGTAGGGGGGACTAGCGGTTACAATGAGCAGTTCTTC. This codes for CASSVGGTSGYNEQFF.

The chain links TRBV4-2 to TRBJ1-1, with D uncertain. V was pared by 0 bases and J by 11 bases, with 13 bases between. CDR3 length: 13 amino acids. Germline CDR1 is LGHNA and CDR2 is YNFKEQ. The CDR3 region is CASSQERQQKAFF. In DNA form, the CDR3 reads TGTGCCAGCAGCCAAGAGAGGCAGCAGAAGGCTTTCTTT.

The chain joins TRBV5-6 to TRBJ1-1, with 8 bases identical to TRBD1. The J segment lost 0 bases and the V segment lost 4 bases, leaving 11 bases of the junction unmatched. The CDR3 spans 17 residues. CDR1 SGHDT and CDR2 YYEEEE come from the germline V gene. The chain's CDR3 is CASSRWTGLSVNTEAFF. The CDR3 DNA is TGTGCCAGCAGCCGATGGACAGGGTTATCAGTGAACACTGAAGCTTTCTTT.

The CDR3 spells CSARDNEKLFF. The CDR3 DNA reads TGCAGCGCGCGAGATAATGAAAAACTGTTTTTT. This rearrangement joins TRBV20-1 to TRBJ1-4; D remains ambiguous. This CDR3 has 11 amino acids. CDR1 is DFQATT, CDR2 SNEGSKA, per germline (reference sequence).

The chain is built from TRBV5-8 and TRBJ1-4, with a weak D call TRBD1 (5 bases). The V end lost 2 bases, the J end lost 8 bases, and 16 bases lay between the germline ends. The CDR3 is 15 residues long. CDR1 is SGHTS and CDR2 is YDEGEE in the germline V gene. In DNA, the CDR3 is TGTGCCAGCAGCTTCCTGCGCAGGGTTGAAGAAAAACTGTTTTTT. Translated, it gives CASSFLRRVEEKLFF.

The chain employs TRBV12-5 and TRBJ1-1; D not certain. The CDR3 length is 13 residues. V lost 3 bases, J lost 1 base, and 6 bases lay in between. Per the germline V gene, CDR1 is LGHNT and CDR2 is FRNRAP. Written as DNA, the CDR3 is TGTGCTAGTGGTTTAGTCGGGAACACTGAAGCTTTCTTT. Its translation: CASGLVGNTEAFF.

This chain links TRBV7-3 with TRBJ2-2; weak D call: TRBD2 (6 bases). CDR3 length: 15 residues. Trimming removed 4 bases from V and 7 bases from J, with 16 bases in between. Germline CDR1 reads SGHTA; CDR2 reads FQGTGA. The CDR3 DNA reads as TGTGCCAGCAGCTCCTTTCTAGCCGGGGGCGGGGAGCTGTTTTTT. Protein: CASSSFLAGGGELFF.

This sequence joins TRBV9 and TRBJ2-3, with a tentative D call TRBD1 (6 bases). Trimming removed 0 bases at V and 2 bases at J, with 13 bases between. The CDR3 is made up of 16 amino acids. CDR1 SGDLS and CDR2 YYNGEE come from the germline V gene. The CDR3 region has the DNA TGTGCCAGCAGCGTAGGACCTGACAGGTTCACAGATACGCAGTATTTT. It codes for CASSVGPDRFTDTQYF. The full variable domain, in which reference TRBV9 and TRBJ2-3 provide the parts outside the CDR3, is DSGVTQTPKHLITATGQRVTLRCSPRSGDLSVYWYQQSLDQGLQFLIQYYNGEERAKGNILERFSAQQFPDLHSELNLSSLELGDSALYFCASSVGPDRFTDTQYFGPGTRLTVL.

CDR3 amino acids: CASRLGTGRNEKLFF. As DNA, the CDR3 is TGCGCCAGCAGGCTCGGGACAGGGAGAAATGAAAAACTGTTTTTT. V usage is TRBV4-1 and J usage is TRBJ1-4, with 9 positions matching TRBD1. This CDR3 contains 15 residues. Germline CDR1 reads MGHRA; CDR2 reads YSYEKL. Trimming removed 6 bases from V and 5 bases from J; junction bases left unmatched: 7.

J is TRBJ1-5 and V is TRBV10-3; D gene uncertain. V was shortened by 10 bases and J by 0 bases, with 10 bases between the two germline ends. From germline, CDR1 is ENHRY and CDR2 SYGVKD. This CDR3 spans 13 amino acids. DNA of the CDR3: TGTGCCACCCGCGGGGATAGCAATCAGCCCCAGCATTTT. Translating gives CATRGDSNQPQHF.

The chain couples TRBV7-6 to TRBJ2-7; D perhaps matches TRBD1 (5 bases). V was trimmed by 4 bases and J by 4 bases, leaving 11 bases between them. This CDR3 has 13 residues. CDR1 and CDR2 (germline): SGHVS, FNYEAQ. This chain's CDR3 is CASSSDQGYEQYF. The CDR3 bases are TGTGCCAGCAGCTCGGACCAGGGATACGAGCAGTACTTC.

The chain uses TRBV2 and TRBJ2-7; D is undetermined. Germline V gene data show CDR1 as SNHLY and CDR2 as FYNNEI. CDR3 length: 12 residues. With 5 bases removed from V and 5 bases from J, the gap between germline ends came to 10 bases. The CDR3 sequence is CASSPHSNEQYF. In nucleotides, the CDR3 is TGTGCCAGCAGTCCCCACAGCAACGAGCAGTACTTC.

The CDR3 here is CASSPRIQETQYF. CDR3 nucleotide sequence: TGTGCCAGCAGCCCCAGGATCCAAGAGACCCAGTACTTC. V and J are TRBV28 and TRBJ2-5; D is unclear. The CDR3 has 13 residues. Per the germline V gene, CDR1 is MDHEN and CDR2 is SYDVKM. Trimming removed 6 bases from V and 1 base from J, with 9 bases in between.

The V and J genes are TRBV5-1 and TRBJ1-5; the D gene is possibly TRBD1 (5 bases). The CDR3 covers 15 residues. Germline CDR1 and CDR2: SGHRS and YFSETQ. The germline V and J ends were trimmed by 4 bases and 4 bases, with 15 bases remaining between them. The CDR3 sequence: CASSPSWGGNQPQHF. The CDR3 coding sequence is TGCGCCAGCAGCCCCTCATGGGGGGGAAATCAGCCCCAGCATTTT.

V is TRBV6-5 and J is TRBJ1-5, with TRBD1 matching 7 bases. The germline V gene encodes CDR1 MNHEY and CDR2 SVGAGI. This CDR3 has 13 amino acids. Unmatched junction bases numbered 3, after V lost 4 bases and J lost 6 bases. Written as DNA, the CDR3 is TGTGCCAGCAGTTCGACAGGGTTTCAGCCCCAGCATTTT. This codes for CASSSTGFQPQHF.

The gene calls are TRBV10-3 and TRBJ1-3; 7 bases align to TRBD1. Germline trimming cut 7 bases from V and 0 bases from J; bases unmatched to any gene: 9. Germline V lookup: CDR1 ENHRY, CDR2 SYGVKD. The CDR3 is made up of 16 amino acids. The CDR3 DNA sequence: TGTGCCATCAATCCGGGACAGACGTACTCTGGAAACACCATATATTTT. This codes for CAINPGQTYSGNTIYF.

V is TRBV10-3 and J is TRBJ2-3; no clear D gene. Trimming shortened V by 0 bases and J by 0 bases, and 7 bases separated the two germline ends. CDR3 length equals 15 residues. Germline V gene sequence: CDR1 ENHRY, CDR2 SYGVKD. The chain's CDR3 is CAISESLASTDTQYF. CDR3 sequence (DNA): TGTGCCATCAGTGAGTCTTTGGCTAGCACAGATACGCAGTATTTT.

This chain connects TRBV7-2 to TRBJ2-7; 9 bases are a match to TRBD1. This CDR3 region has 14 residues. After removal of 3 bases from V and 5 bases from J, the junction contained 5 bases not matched to a gene. CDR1 and CDR2 (germline): SGHTA, FQGNSA. CDR3 nucleotide sequence: TGTGCCAGCAGCTTCGCCGGGACAGGGAACGAGCAGTACTTC. Amino acids: CASSFAGTGNEQYF.

This chain uses TRBV5-1 with TRBJ1-6; TRBD1 aligns across 7 bases. The trim removed 3 bases at V and 5 bases at J, leaving 8 bases unmatched. Germline-derived CDR1 and CDR2 are SGHRS and YFSETQ. The CDR3 consists of 16 residues. CDR3 sequence reads: CASSSFKGGNNSPLHF. DNA of the CDR3: TGCGCCAGCAGCTCCTTTAAAGGGGGCAATAATTCACCCCTCCACTTT.

This clone was counted a single time. The sample contains more than one DNA sequence encoding this CDR3. The genes are TRBV18 and TRBJ1-2, with D possibly matching TRBD1 (6 bases). The CDR3 spans 13 residues. V was shortened by 2 bases and J by 2 bases, with 6 bases between the two germline ends. Per germline, CDR1 KGHSH and CDR2 LQKENI. Here the CDR3 DNA reads TGTGCCAGCTCACCAGACAGGAACTATGGCTACACCTTC. It codes for CASSPDRNYGYTF.

Only a few counts were recorded for this clone. This chain joins TRBV7-2 and TRBJ2-1, with TRBD2 matching over 12 bases. This CDR3 comprises 15 residues. Germline CDR1 reads SGHTA; CDR2 reads FQGNSA. Losses at the gene ends were 3 bases for V and 3 bases for J; bases not matched to a gene: 0. The CDR3 DNA is TGTGCCAGCAGCTTGGGACTAGCGGGCTACAATGAGCAGTTCTTC. It yields the protein CASSLGLAGYNEQFF.

CDR3 region: CASRSGSALGTEAFF. Written as DNA, the CDR3 is TGTGCCAGCAGAAGTGGCAGCGCTTTGGGCACTGAAGCTTTCTTT. This chain joins TRBV5-5 and TRBJ1-1; D unresolved. V gave up 5 bases and J gave up 4 bases, with 18 bases separating them. Germline V gene lookup returns CDR1 SGHKS and CDR2 YYEKEE (reference sequence). The CDR3 runs 15 residues. Together with reference TRBV5-5 and TRBJ1-1, the CDR3 gives the full variable domain: DAGVTQSPTHLIKTRGQQVTLRCSPISGHKSVSWYQQVLGQGPQFIFQYYEKEERGRGNFPDRFSARQFPNYSSELNVNALLLGDSALYLCASRSGSALGTEAFFGQGTRLTVV.

This chain links TRBV5-1 with TRBJ2-6; TRBD1 aligns across 8 bases. Trimming at V came to 0 bases and at J to 4 bases, leaving 12 bases not matched to a gene. From germline, CDR1 is SGHRS and CDR2 YFSETQ. The CDR3 runs 19 residues. CDR3 nucleotides: TGCGCCAGCAGCTTGGCACCGACAGGGGTCTCGAGCGGGGCCAACGTCCTGACTTTC. It specifies CASSLAPTGVSSGANVLTF.

The chain employs TRBV2 and TRBJ1-5, with 9 bases fitting TRBD1. From germline, CDR1 is SNHLY and CDR2 FYNNEI. The CDR3 has 15 amino acids. After removal of 6 bases from V and 6 bases from J, the junction contained 9 bases not matched to a gene. CDR3 loop: CASRLGQGLRQPQHF. The CDR3 nucleotides read TGTGCCAGCAGGTTGGGACAGGGCCTCCGTCAGCCCCAGCATTTT.

The V call is TRBV6-5, the J call TRBJ2-3, with a possible D match to TRBD2 (5 bases). The germline V and J ends were trimmed by 0 bases and 0 bases, with 10 bases remaining between them. Germline V CDR1 and CDR2: MNHEY, SVGAGI. The CDR3 spans 16 residues. CDR3 DNA: TGTGCCAGCAGTTACTCACTAGGAGCTAGCACAGATACGCAGTATTTT. This translates into CASSYSLGASTDTQYF.

The chain carries TRBV29-1 and TRBJ1-1; D is perhaps TRBD1 (5 bases). The CDR3 has 12 residues. The V end was cut by 7 bases, the J end by 4 bases, with 13 bases between. Germline CDR1 is SQVTM and CDR2 is ANQGSEA. CDR3 nucleotide sequence: TGCAGCGCAACAGGTAGAGGCACTGAAGCTTTCTTT. Its protein is CSATGRGTEAFF.

J is TRBJ2-7 and V is TRBV19; D not certain. Germline V gene sequence: CDR1 LNHDA, CDR2 SQIVND (reference sequence). The CDR3 is 14 amino acids. V lost 4 bases and J lost 2, with 12 bases in between. The CDR3 DNA reads TGTGCCAGTAGTACCGGTGTTCGTGCCTACGAGCAGTACTTC. Amino acid sequence: CASSTGVRAYEQYF. The entire variable domain, with the rest obtained from reference TRBV19 and TRBJ2-7, is as follows: DGGITQSPKYLFRKEGQNVTLSCEQNLNHDAMYWYRQDPGQGLRLIYYSQIVNDFQKGDIAEGYSVSREKKESFPLTVTSAQKNPTAFYLCASSTGVRAYEQYFGPGTRLTVT.